This T cell receptor beta chain was obtained from a study of cytomegalovirus exposure and HLA in healthy donors. Measured with immunoSEQ multiplex PCR; TCRdb has only the in-frame clones, and not every one. This sample has roughly 250,000 clones, with approximately 87% found just once. Points on this clone: Its antigen is still unknown.

Study-wide points: There were approximately 150 TCR beta chains listed as cytomegalovirus-associated. The tendency of first-cohort TCR clusters to co-occur in the 90 to 150 validation repertoires emerged from a later analysis. There were some public TCRs occurring in many donors, but most TCR sequences were rare.

The CDR3 contains 15 residues. Germline CDR1 KGHSH, CDR2 LQKENI. The V gene end was trimmed by 4 bases and the J gene end by 0 bases; junction bases not matched to a gene: 5. The specimen sequenced was PBMCs. This chain joins TRBV18 and TRBJ2-5; TRBD2 agrees at 7 bases. The clonotype was recovered from a man between 18 and 29 years old in good health and CMV-seronegative. The CDR3 DNA is TGTGCCAGCTCACGAGGGCTAGCGGACCAAGAGACCCAGTACTTC. Translating it yields CASSRGLADQETQYF.